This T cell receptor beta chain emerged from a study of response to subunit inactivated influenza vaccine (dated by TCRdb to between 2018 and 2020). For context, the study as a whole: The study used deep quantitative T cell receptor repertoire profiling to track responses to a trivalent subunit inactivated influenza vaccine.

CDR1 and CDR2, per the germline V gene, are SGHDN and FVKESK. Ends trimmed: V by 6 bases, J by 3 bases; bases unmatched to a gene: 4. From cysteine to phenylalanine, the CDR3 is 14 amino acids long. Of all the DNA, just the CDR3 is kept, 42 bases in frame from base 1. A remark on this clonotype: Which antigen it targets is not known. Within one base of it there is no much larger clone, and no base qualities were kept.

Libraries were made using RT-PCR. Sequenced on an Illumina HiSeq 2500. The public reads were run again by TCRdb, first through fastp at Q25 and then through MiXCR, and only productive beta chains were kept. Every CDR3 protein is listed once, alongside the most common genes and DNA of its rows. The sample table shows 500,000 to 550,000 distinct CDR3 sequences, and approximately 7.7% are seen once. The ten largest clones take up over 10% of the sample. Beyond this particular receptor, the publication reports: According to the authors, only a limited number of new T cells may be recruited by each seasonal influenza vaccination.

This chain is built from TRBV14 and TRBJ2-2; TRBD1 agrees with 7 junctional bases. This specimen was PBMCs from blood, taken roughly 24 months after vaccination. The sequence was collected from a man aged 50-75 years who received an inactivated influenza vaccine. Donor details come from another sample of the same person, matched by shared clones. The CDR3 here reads CASRGQVHTGELFF. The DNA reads TGTGCCAGCAGAGGACAGGTCCACACCGGGGAGCTGTTTTTT.